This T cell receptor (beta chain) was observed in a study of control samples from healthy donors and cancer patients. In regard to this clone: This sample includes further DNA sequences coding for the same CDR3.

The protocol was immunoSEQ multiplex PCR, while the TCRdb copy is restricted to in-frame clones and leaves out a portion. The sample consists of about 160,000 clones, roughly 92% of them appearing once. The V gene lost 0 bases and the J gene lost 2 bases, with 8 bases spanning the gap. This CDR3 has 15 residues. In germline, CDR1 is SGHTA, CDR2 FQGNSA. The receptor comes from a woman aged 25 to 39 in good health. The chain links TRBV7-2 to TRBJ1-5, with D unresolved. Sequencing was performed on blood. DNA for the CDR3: TGTGCCAGCAGCTTAGCCCCCGGAGGCAATCAGCCCCAGCATTTT. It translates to CASSLAPGGNQPQHF.